The next 21 T cell receptor beta chains were all read from a single sample in a study of T cell responses to AZD1222 COVID-19 vaccine. Method: immunoSEQ multiplex PCR; TCRdb's copy keeps in-frame clones and lacks some. The sample gives 110,000 to 150,000 clones, about 94% of which show up once; under 4% is in the top ten. The sequencing here drew on peripheral blood, taken on day 0 of AZD1222 vaccination. These receptors were collected from an adult in good health.

In this sample, this clone turned up a few times. The chain carries TRBV6-5 and TRBJ2-7, with D possibly TRBD1 on 6 matching bases. CDR3 length: 13 residues. Trimming pared 6 bases from V and 1 base from J, leaving 10 bases between. From germline, CDR1 is MNHEY and CDR2 SVGAGI. DNA for the CDR3: TGTGCCAGCAGGAGACAGGAGTCCTACGAGCAGTACTTC. It codes for CASRRQESYEQYF.

In the case of this clone: Additional DNA sequences in this sample encode the identical CDR3. The genes are TRBV5-1 and TRBJ2-7; no definite D call. This CDR3 has 13 residues. Trimming took off 0 bases at V and 1 base at J, with 5 bases between the two ends. The germline CDR1 and CDR2 sequences are SGHRS and YFSETQ. In DNA, the CDR3 is TGCGCCAGCAGCTTGGCAGGTTCCTACGAGCAGTACTTC. This codes for CASSLAGSYEQYF.

This chain joins TRBV6-5 and TRBJ1-4; D may be TRBD1 (6 bases). The CDR3 length is 14 residues. The V end lost 2 bases, the J end lost 8 bases, and 12 bases lay between the germline ends. The V gene's germline CDR1 is MNHEY and CDR2 SVGAGI. The CDR3 DNA reads as TGTGCCAGCAGTTACGGCAGGGGTAACGAAAAACTGTTTTTT. It is translated as CASSYGRGNEKLFF.

The rearrangement uses TRBV4-3 and TRBJ1-2; 8 nucleotides match TRBD1. Germline CDR1 LGHNA, CDR2 YSLEER. V shed 1 base, J shed 13 bases, and the junction held 8 bases outside the gene matches. The CDR3 is 13 amino acids. The CDR3 DNA reads as TGCGCCAGCAGCCAAGTTCAGGGGGCACCGGGCACCTTC. Its translation: CASSQVQGAPGTF.

The count of this clone is one. The chain employs TRBV19 and TRBJ2-5, with D perhaps matching TRBD1 (6 bases). The CDR3 is 15 residues long. Trimming stripped 0 bases from V and 1 base from J, with 9 bases between. Per germline, CDR1 LNHDA and CDR2 SQIVND (reference sequence). This CDR3 is CASSIERGFQETQYF. In DNA form, the CDR3 reads TGTGCCAGTAGTATAGAAAGGGGGTTCCAAGAGACCCAGTACTTC. Together with reference TRBV19 and TRBJ2-5, the CDR3 gives the full variable domain: DGGITQSPKYLFRKEGQNVTLSCEQNLNHDAMYWYRQDPGQGLRLIYYSQIVNDFQKGDIAEGYSVSREKKESFPLTVTSAQKNPTAFYLCASSIERGFQETQYFGPGTRLLVL.

This sequence joins TRBV19 and TRBJ1-2, with 11 bases that match TRBD1. The CDR3 contains 15 residues. Germline V lookup: CDR1 LNHDA, CDR2 SQIVND (reference sequence). V was pared by 9 bases and J by 8 bases, with 14 bases of the junction left unmatched. The CDR3 protein is CASAHTGTGGRGYTF. For the CDR3, the DNA is TGTGCCAGCGCGCATACCGGGACAGGGGGGCGAGGCTACACCTTC.

V usage is TRBV18 and J usage is TRBJ1-2; D is undetermined. This CDR3 has 12 residues. The germline CDR1 and CDR2 sequences are KGHSH and LQKENI. V was clipped by 3 bases and J by 1 base, with 3 bases between them. The CDR3 protein is CASSPGNYGYTF. CDR3 DNA: TGTGCCAGCTCACCGGGTAACTATGGCTACACCTTC.

The chain joins TRBV5-4 to TRBJ2-2, with a possible D match to TRBD2 (6 bases). CDR1 and CDR2 from the germline V gene are SGHNT and YYREEE (reference sequence). Between the trimmed V and J ends, which lost 1 base and 3 bases, there was a span of 13 bases. The CDR3 runs to 16 residues. The CDR3 DNA sequence: TGTGCCAGCAGCTTGTGGCAGGGAGGAGACACCGGGGAGCTGTTTTTT. It specifies CASSLWQGGDTGELFF.

The J gene is TRBJ1-4, the V gene TRBV30; D unresolved. CDR3 length: 14 amino acids. CDR1 and CDR2 from the germline V gene are GTSNPN and SVGIG (reference sequence). V shed 1 base and J shed 5 bases, with 11 bases lying between them. The CDR3 region has the DNA TGTGCCTGGAGTGGGGGTCGGGGAAATGAAAAACTGTTTTTT. Protein sequence: CAWSGGRGNEKLFF.

The V and J genes are TRBV24-1 and TRBJ2-3, with 11 bases identical to TRBD2. Trimming cost V 2 bases and J 4 bases; bases outside gene matches: 4. The length of the CDR3 is 16 residues. The germline gives CDR1 KGHDR, CDR2 SFDVKD. CDR3 amino acids: CATSDWTSGRADTQYF. The CDR3 nucleotides are TGTGCCACCAGTGATTGGACTAGCGGGCGGGCAGATACGCAGTATTTT.

This chain connects TRBV12-3 or TRBV12-4 to TRBJ2-3; D gene ambiguous. The germline V and J ends were trimmed by 1 base and 4 bases, with 6 bases remaining between them. This CDR3 is built from 13 residues. In nucleotides, the CDR3 is TGTGCCAGCAGTTTAGGAGGCCCAGATACGCAGTATTTT. As protein: CASSLGGPDTQYF.

V gene TRBV10-1 combines with J gene TRBJ1-3; 7 bases are shared with TRBD1. The germline gives CDR1 WNHNN, CDR2 SYGVQD (reference sequence). CDR3 length: 16 residues. V dropped 4 bases and J dropped 2; count of bases not matched to a gene: 8. The DNA of the CDR3 is TGCGCCAGCAGTGCATCCGGGACAGTTGCTGGAAACACCATATATTTT. Protein: CASSASGTVAGNTIYF.

V and J are TRBV10-2 and TRBJ2-7; TRBD2 matches 7 bases. There are 14 residues in the CDR3. Germline trimming cut 3 bases from V and 2 bases from J; bases unmatched to any gene: 4. Germline CDR1 is WSHSY and CDR2 is SAAADI. In nucleotides, the CDR3 is TGCGCCAGCAGTGATGTGGGGGGGGCCTACGAGCAGTACTTC. Translated, it gives CASSDVGGAYEQYF.

This clone was recorded once. The chain joins TRBV15 to TRBJ2-7; no firm D call. CDR1 and CDR2 (germline): LNHNV, YYDKDF (reference sequence). Trimming left V 0 bases short and J 1 base short, with 10 bases between. The CDR3 totals 15 residues. In DNA form, the CDR3 reads TGTGCCACCAGCAGAGATCGAACTCCTTCCTACGAGCAGTACTTC. Its translation: CATSRDRTPSYEQYF.

This clone showed up just once. The CDR3 region has the DNA TGTGCCAGTAGCGGACAGGGCCTCCTTTTTGGCTACACCTTC. Its protein product is CASSGQGLLFGYTF. This rearrangement joins TRBV19 to TRBJ1-2; TRBD1 matches at 8 bases. Germline V CDR1 and CDR2: LNHDA, SQIVND (reference sequence). V gave up 6 bases and J gave up 7 bases; unmatched junction bases: 10. The CDR3 spans 14 residues. Variable domain in full (rest from reference TRBV19 and TRBJ1-2): DGGITQSPKYLFRKEGQNVTLSCEQNLNHDAMYWYRQDPGQGLRLIYYSQIVNDFQKGDIAEGYSVSREKKESFPLTVTSAQKNPTAFYLCASSGQGLLFGYTFGSGTRLTVV.

As to this clone: At one boundary the junction diverges from the germline segment, which might be a read error. The chain uses TRBV4-1 and TRBJ2-7; D gene uncertain. The CDR3 runs 13 residues. Germline loops: CDR1 MGHRA, CDR2 YSYEKL. This CDR3 is CASSAKGREIFFF. For the CDR3, the DNA is TGCGCCAGCAGCGCTAAAGGAAGGGAAATTTTCTTCTTC.

The chain is built from TRBV6-5 and TRBJ1-2, with 8 bases identical to TRBD1. This CDR3 is built from 13 residues. V was clipped by 4 bases and J by 6 bases; unmatched bases: 4. CDR1 and CDR2 from the germline V gene are MNHEY and SVGAGI. CDR3 coding DNA: TGTGCCAGCAGTTCGCGGACAGGGAATGGCTACACCTTC. Translation: CASSSRTGNGYTF.

CDR3 in amino acids: CASSPSPYNEQFF. DNA for the CDR3: TGTGCCAGCAGCCCAAGCCCCTACAATGAGCAGTTCTTC. V and J are TRBV27 and TRBJ2-1; D is ambiguous. Germline V gene lookup returns CDR1 MNHEY and CDR2 SMNVEV (reference sequence). Trimming cost V 6 bases and J 2 bases, with 8 bases left between them. CDR3 length equals 13 residues.

The rearrangement links TRBV30 to TRBJ1-2; 7 nucleotides match TRBD1. CDR1 and CDR2 (germline): GTSNPN, SVGIG (reference sequence). This CDR3 region has 15 residues. The J segment lost 8 bases and the V segment lost 2 bases, leaving 14 bases of the junction unmatched. CDR3 sequence (DNA): TGTGCCTGGAGTTCAGACCGACGGACAGGCGGAGGCTACACCTTC. It encodes CAWSSDRRTGGGYTF.

The rearrangement links TRBV5-1 to TRBJ1-4; TRBD1 might be the D (5 bases). V lost 0 bases, J lost 7 bases, and 13 bases lay in between. Per germline, CDR1 SGHRS and CDR2 YFSETQ. This CDR3 is built from 15 residues. The CDR3 loop reads CASSLDRTTGEKLFF. The CDR3 DNA reads TGCGCCAGCAGCTTGGACAGGACGACCGGTGAAAAACTGTTTTTT.

This chain connects TRBV18 to TRBJ2-7; no clear D. The CDR3 runs to 11 residues. V lost 2 bases to trimming and J lost 7 bases, with 6 bases between them. Germline CDR1 KGHSH, CDR2 LQKENI. The CDR3 protein is CASSPRDEQYF. CDR3 sequence (DNA): TGTGCCAGCTCACCAAGGGATGAGCAGTACTTC.